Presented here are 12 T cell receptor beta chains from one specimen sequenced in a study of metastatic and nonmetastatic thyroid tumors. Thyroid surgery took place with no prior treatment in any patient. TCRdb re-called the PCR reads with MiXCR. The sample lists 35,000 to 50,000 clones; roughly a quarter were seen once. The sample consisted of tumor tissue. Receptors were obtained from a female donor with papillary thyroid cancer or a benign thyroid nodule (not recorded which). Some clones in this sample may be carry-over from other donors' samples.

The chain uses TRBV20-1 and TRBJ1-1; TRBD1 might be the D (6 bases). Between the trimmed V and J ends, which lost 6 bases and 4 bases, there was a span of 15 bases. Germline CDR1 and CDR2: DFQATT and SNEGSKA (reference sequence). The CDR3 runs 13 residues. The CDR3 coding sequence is TGCAGTGCACCCTATGAACAGGGCACTGAAGCTTTCTTT. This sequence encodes CSAPYEQGTEAFF.

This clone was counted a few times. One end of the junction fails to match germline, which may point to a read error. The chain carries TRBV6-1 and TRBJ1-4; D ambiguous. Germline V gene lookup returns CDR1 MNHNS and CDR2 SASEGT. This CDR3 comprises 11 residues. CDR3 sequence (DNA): TGTGCCAGCAGGGGGAATGGAAAACTGTTTTTT. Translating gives CASRGNGKLFF.

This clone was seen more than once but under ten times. The DNA for the CDR3 is TGTGCCAGCAGTGAGGAGGTGGGGTTGGAGCAGTACTTC. This codes for CASSEEVGLEQYF. This chain connects TRBV6-1 to TRBJ2-7, with D tentatively TRBD2 (5 bases). Germline lookup yields CDR1 MNHNS and CDR2 SASEGT. This CDR3 region has 13 residues. The V gene lost 3 bases and the J gene lost 7 bases, with 13 bases spanning the gap.

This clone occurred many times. In DNA form, the CDR3 reads TGTGCCAGCAGTGAAGGGGTAATGAACACTGAAGCTTTCTTT. Encoded protein: CASSEGVMNTEAFF. The rearrangement links TRBV6-1 to TRBJ1-1, with D uncertain. Germline values: CDR1 MNHNS, CDR2 SASEGT. This CDR3 is built from 14 residues. With 1 base removed from V and 0 bases from J, the gap between germline ends came to 6 bases.

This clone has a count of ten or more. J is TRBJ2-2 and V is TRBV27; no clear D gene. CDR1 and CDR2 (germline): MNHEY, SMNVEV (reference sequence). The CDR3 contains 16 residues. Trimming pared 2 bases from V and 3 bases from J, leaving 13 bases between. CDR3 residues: CASSLSLYGYTGELFF. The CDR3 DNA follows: TGTGCCAGCAGTTTAAGCCTCTACGGTTACACCGGGGAGCTGTTTTTT.

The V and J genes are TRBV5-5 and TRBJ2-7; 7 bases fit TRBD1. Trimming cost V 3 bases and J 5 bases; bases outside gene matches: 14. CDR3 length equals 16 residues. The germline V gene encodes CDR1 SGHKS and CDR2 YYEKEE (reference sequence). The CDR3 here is CASSSPRGTEANEQYF. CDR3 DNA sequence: TGTGCCAGCAGCTCCCCCAGGGGGACGGAGGCTAACGAGCAGTACTTC.

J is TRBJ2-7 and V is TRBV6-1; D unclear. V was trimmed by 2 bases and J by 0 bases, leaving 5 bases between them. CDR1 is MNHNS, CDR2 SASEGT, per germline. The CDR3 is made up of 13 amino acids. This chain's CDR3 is CASSESASYEQYF. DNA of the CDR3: TGTGCCAGCAGTGAATCAGCCTCCTACGAGCAGTACTTC.

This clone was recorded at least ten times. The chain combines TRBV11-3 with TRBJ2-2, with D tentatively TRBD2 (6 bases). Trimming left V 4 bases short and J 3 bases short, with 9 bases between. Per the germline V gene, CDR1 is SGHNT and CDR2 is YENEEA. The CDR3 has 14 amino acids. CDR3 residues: CASSSPGDTGELFF. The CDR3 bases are TGTGCCAGCAGCTCCCCGGGAGACACCGGGGAGCTGTTTTTT.

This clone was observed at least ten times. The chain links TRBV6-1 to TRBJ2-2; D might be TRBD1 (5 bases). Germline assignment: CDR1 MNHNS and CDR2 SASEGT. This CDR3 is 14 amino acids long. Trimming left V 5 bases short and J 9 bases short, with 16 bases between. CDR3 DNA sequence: TGTGCCAGCAGTTCAATAGGGGCGGCGCGGGAGCTGTTTTTT. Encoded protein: CASSSIGAARELFF.

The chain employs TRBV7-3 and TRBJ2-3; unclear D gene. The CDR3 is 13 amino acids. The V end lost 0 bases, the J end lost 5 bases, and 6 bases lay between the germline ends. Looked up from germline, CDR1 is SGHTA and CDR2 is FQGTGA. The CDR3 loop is CASSLTGRDTQYF. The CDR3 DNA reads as TGTGCCAGCAGCTTAACTGGGCGAGATACGCAGTATTTT.

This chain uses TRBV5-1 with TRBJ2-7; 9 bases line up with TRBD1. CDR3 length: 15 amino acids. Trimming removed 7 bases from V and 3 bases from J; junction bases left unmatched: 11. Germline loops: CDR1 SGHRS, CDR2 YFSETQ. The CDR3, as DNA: TGCGCCAGCCGAACCCCGGGACAGGGAAGCTACGAGCAGTACTTC. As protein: CASRTPGQGSYEQYF.

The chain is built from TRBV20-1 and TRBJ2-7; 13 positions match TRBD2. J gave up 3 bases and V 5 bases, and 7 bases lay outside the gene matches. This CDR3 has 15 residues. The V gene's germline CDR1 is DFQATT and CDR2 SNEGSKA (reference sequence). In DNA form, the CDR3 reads TGCAGTGCTTTCCCGGGACTAGCGGGACTCTACGAGCAGTACTTC. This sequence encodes CSAFPGLAGLYEQYF.